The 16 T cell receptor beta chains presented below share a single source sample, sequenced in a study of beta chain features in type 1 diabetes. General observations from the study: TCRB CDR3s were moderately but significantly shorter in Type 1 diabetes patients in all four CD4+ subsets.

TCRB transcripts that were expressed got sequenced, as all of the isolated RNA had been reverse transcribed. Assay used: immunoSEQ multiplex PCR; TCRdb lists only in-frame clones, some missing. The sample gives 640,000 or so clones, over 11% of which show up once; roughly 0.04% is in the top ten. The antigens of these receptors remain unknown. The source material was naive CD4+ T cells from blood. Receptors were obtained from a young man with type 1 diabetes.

The CDR3 here is CASSVDPGGGQPQHF. The CDR3 bases are TGTGCCAGCAGTGTAGACCCCGGGGGAGGTCAGCCCCAGCATTTT. This chain uses TRBV28 with TRBJ1-5; D might be TRBD1 (5 bases). CDR1 is MDHEN and CDR2 is SYDVKM in the germline V gene. V was clipped by 5 bases and J by 6 bases, with 17 bases between them. This CDR3 has 15 residues.

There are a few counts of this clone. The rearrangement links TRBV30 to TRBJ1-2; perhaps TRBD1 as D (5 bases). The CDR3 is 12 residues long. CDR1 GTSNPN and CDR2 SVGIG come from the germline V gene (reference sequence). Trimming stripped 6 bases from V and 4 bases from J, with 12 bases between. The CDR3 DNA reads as TGTGCCTGCGTCTGGGGGTCCTATGGCTACACCTTC. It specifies CACVWGSYGYTF. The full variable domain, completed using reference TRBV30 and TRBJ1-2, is SQTIHQWPATLVQPVGSPLSLECTVEGTSNPNLYWYRQAAGRGLQLLFYSVGIGQISSEVPQNLSASRPQDRQFILSSKKLLLSDSGFYLCACVWGSYGYTFGSGTRLTVV.

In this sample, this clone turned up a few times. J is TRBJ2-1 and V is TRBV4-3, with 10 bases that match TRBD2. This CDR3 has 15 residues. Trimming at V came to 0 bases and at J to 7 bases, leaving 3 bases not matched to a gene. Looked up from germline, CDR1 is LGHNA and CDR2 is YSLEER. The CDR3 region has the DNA TGCGCCAGCAGCCAAGAAAGCGGGGGGGCTAATGAGCAGTTCTTC. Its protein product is CASSQESGGANEQFF.

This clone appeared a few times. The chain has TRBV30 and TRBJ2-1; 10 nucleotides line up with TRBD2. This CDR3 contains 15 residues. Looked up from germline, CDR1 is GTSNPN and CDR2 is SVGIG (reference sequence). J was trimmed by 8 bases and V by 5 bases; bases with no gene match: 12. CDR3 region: CAWAPGLAIIDEQFF. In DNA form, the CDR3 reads TGTGCCTGGGCTCCGGGACTAGCGATTATCGATGAGCAGTTCTTC.

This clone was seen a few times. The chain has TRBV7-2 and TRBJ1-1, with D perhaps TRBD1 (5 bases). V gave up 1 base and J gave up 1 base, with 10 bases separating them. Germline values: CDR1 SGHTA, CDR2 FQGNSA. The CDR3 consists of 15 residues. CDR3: CASSLGAGTNTEAFF. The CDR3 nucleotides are TGTGCCAGCAGCTTAGGGGCGGGGACGAACACTGAAGCTTTCTTT.

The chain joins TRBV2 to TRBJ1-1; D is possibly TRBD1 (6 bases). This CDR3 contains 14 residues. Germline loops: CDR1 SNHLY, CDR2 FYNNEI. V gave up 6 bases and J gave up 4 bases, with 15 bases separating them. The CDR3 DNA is TGTGCCAGCAGGCTACAGGGATCTGGCACTGAAGCTTTCTTT. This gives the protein CASRLQGSGTEAFF.

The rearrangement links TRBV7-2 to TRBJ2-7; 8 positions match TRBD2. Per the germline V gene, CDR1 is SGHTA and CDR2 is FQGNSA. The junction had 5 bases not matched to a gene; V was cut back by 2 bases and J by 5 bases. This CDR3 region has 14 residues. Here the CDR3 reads CASSLRREDNEQYF. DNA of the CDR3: TGTGCCAGCAGCTTAAGGCGGGAGGATAACGAGCAGTACTTC.

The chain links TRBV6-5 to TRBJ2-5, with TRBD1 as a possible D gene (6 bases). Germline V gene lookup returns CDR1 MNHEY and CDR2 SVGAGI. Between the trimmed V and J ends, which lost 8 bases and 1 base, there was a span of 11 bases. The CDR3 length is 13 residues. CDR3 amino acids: CASSWGPQETQYF. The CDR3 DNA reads TGTGCCAGCTCTTGGGGGCCCCAAGAGACCCAGTACTTC.

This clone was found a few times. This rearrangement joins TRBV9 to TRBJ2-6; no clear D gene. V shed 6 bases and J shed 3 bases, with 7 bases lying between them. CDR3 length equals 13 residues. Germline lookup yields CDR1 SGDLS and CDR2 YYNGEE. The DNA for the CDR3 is TGTGCCAGCACCGGAAGTGGGGCCAACGTCCTGACTTTC. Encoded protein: CASTGSGANVLTF.

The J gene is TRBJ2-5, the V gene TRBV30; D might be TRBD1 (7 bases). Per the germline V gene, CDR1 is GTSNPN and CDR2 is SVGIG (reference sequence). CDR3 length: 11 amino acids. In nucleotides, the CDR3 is TGTGGCGGGACAGCTCAAGAGACCCAGTACTTC. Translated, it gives CGGTAQETQYF.

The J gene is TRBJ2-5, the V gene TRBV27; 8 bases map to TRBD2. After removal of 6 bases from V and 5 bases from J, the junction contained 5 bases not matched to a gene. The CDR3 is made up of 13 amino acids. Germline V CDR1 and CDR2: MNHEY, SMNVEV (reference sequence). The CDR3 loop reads CASRISGGETQYF. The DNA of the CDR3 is TGTGCCAGCAGGATCTCGGGAGGGGAGACCCAGTACTTC.

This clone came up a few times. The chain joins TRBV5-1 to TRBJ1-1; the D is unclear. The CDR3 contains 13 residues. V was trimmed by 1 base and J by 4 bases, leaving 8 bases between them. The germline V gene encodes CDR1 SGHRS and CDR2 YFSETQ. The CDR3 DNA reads TGCGCCAGCAGCTTGCTCACTGTCACTGAAGCTTTCTTT. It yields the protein CASSLLTVTEAFF.

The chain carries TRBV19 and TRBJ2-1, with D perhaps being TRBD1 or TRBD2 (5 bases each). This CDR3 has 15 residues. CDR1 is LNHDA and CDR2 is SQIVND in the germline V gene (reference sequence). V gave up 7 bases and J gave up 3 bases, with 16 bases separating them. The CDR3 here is CASTSGTALYNEQFF. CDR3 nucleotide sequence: TGTGCCAGTACTTCAGGGACCGCTCTCTACAATGAGCAGTTCTTC. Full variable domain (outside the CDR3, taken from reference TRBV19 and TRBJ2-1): DGGITQSPKYLFRKEGQNVTLSCEQNLNHDAMYWYRQDPGQGLRLIYYSQIVNDFQKGDIAEGYSVSREKKESFPLTVTSAQKNPTAFYLCASTSGTALYNEQFFGPGTRLTVL.

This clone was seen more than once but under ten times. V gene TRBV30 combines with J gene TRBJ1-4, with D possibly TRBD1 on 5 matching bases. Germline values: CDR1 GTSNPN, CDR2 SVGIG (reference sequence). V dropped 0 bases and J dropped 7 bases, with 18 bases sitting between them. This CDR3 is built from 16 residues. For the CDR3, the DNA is TGTGCCTGGAGTGTAGGAGGGGCCTTTTTCGGTGAAAAACTGTTTTTT. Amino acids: CAWSVGGAFFGEKLFF.

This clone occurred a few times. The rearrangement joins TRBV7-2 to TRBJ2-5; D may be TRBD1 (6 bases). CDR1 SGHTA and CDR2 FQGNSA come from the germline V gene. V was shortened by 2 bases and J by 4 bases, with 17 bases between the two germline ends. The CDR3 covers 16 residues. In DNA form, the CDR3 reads TGTGCCAGCAGCTTATTCTCGGGCAGGGGTGGAGAGACCCAGTACTTC. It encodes CASSLFSGRGGETQYF.

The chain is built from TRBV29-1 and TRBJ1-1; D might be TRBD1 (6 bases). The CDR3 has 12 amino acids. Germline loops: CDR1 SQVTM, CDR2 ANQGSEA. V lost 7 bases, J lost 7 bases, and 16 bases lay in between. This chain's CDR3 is CSARTGGIEAFF. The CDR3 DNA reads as TGCAGCGCTCGGACGGGGGGCATTGAAGCTTTCTTT.